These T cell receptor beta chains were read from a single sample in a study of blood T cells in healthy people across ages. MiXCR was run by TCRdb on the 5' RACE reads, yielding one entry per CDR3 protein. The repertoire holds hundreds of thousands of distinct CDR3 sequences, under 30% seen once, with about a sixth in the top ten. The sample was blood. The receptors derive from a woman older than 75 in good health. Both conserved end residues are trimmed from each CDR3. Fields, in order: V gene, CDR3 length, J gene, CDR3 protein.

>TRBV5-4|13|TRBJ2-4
ASSIWTLAKNIQY
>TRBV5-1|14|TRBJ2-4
ASSLGGGRDGNIQY
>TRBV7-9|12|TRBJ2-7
ASSGRQGDYEQY
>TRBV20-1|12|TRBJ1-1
SARPGQGNTEAF
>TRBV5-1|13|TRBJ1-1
ASSLGIAENTEAF
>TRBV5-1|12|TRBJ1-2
ASGEGYRSDGYT
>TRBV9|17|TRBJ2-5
ASSVSYGTSAGGLETQY
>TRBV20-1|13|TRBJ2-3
SARGLAGVPDTQY
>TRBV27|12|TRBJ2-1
ATSGGSSYNEQF
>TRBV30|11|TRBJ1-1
AGARGIDTEAF
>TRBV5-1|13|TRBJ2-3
ASSLEVPSTDTQY
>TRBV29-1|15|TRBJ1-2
SVVSIGGGDTNERYT
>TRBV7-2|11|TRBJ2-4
ASSSTGRDIQY
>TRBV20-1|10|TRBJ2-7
SARGGTNEQY
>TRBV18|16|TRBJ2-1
ASSPRTGASLSYNEQF
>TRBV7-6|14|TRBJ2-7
ASSSSQPSGGGEQY
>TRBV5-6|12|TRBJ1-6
ASSGARALGPLH
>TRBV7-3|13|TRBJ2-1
ASSSMGGNTDEQF
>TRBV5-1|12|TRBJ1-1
ASSFQGARTEAF
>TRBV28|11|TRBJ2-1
ASIQGGQETQF
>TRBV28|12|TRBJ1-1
ASSSTALNTEAF
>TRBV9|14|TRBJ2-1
ASSVALGQGNNEQF
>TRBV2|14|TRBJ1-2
ASSEVGLRGNYGYT
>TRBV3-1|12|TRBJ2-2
ASSQGLNTGELF
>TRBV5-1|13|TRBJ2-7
ASATGTGFTYEQY
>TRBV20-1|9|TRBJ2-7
SAPIGQGRY
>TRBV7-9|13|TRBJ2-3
ASSLEGSSTDTQY
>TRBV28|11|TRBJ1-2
ASISGAPYGYT
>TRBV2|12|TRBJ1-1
ASREWGSGTEAF
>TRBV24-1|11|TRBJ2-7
ATSGTGAGEQY
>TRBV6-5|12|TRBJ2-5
ASSPPGGQETQY
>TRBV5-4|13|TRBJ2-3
ASSSDPTSTDTQY
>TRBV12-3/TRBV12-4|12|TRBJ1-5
ASSCTQGEQPQH
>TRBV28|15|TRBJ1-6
ASSSPDRGKWNSPLH
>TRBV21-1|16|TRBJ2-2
ASSICGTGGAGTGELF
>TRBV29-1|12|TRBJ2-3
SVERGLGGYTQY
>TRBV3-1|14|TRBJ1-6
ASSRGAGGANSPLH
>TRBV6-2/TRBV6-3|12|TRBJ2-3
ASSSWPPPDTQY
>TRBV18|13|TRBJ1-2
ASSPPPGRTYGYT
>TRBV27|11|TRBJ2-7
ASSLFTGREQY
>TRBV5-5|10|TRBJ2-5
ASRGQGVTQY
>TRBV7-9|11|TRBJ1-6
ASSPWQDSPLH
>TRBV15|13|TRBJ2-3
ATSRLAGDRDTQY
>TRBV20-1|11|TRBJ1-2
SAGYRQGYGYT
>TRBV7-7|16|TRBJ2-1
ASSLTRSGAEEYNEQF
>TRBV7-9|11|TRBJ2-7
ASTPGTSYEQY
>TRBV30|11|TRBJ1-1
AWNYAGRSEAF
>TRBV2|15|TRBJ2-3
ASSEAEIAGVADTQY
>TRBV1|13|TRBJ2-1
TSSRKRGALNEQF
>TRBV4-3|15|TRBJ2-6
ASSQGQAVSGANVLT
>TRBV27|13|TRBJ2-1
ASSTPGQDRNEQF
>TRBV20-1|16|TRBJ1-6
SARDESQGASYNSPLH
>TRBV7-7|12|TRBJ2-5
ASSLKGRPETQY
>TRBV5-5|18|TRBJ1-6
ASSLAHLKDREDYNSPLH